The present T cell receptor (beta chain) was sequenced within a study of T cells after yellow fever vaccination (dated by TCRdb to between 2017 and 2020). Study-wide context: Libraries from fractions with low cell numbers were prepared with the SMART-Seq v4 Ultra Low Input RNA kit. Bulk PBMC replicates and cell subsets were isolated from blood drawn at multiple timepoints before and after both primary and secondary immunization. To track T-cell clones before and after primary and booster YFV17D yellow fever vaccination, bulk TCR alpha and beta repertoires were sequenced longitudinally. Two healthy male donors, one aged 18 to 30 and one aged 30 to 40 years, were included in the cohort.

TCR cDNA was made using 5'RACE template switching, a step that added a universal primer site and unique molecular identifiers. Priming for cDNA synthesis came from both the TCR alpha and TCR beta constant segments. Two PCR steps were used to amplify libraries, with sample barcodes and sequencing adapters being added in the second step. Sequencing of the libraries was done on either Illumina HiSeq 2500 (2x100 bp) or NovaSeq (2x150 bp). As for the original processing: Reads were demultiplexed and collapsed into UMI consensus sequences with MIGEC, and V(D)J alignment was performed with MiXCR. Vaccine-responding clonotypes were identified with edgeR using replicate PBMC samples, with FDR below 0.01 and a log2 fold change above 5 up to day 15 being required. Each bulk clonotype received a CD4 or CD8 identity based on whether the sequenced CD4 or CD8 repertoire contained that clonotype at higher abundance. TCRdb applied fastp at Q25 and MiXCR to the public reads, then kept only in-frame beta chains. A single entry per CDR3 protein holds the most common genes and DNA from its merged rows. TCRdb's processing, not the study's, gives the V and J calls here. Present in this sample are some 500,000 distinct CDR3 sequences, about 14% of which were seen just once. Over 13% of the sample comes from the top ten.

Beyond this particular receptor, the publication reports: The study included only two donors, which limits how far the findings can be generalized. Most clones expanded after primary vaccination were re-detected after the booster (about 96% of CD4 and around nine tenths of CD8), suggesting broad memory maintenance. The secondary T-cell response was weaker than the primary response but faster, peaking on day 5 instead of day 15. FACS-sorted repertoires could contain abundant contaminating clonotypes from the bulk population, so computational filtering was required. A small fraction of clonotypes showed up in both the CD4 and CD8 compartments, probably as a result of convergent recombination.

This clonotype was detected only a few times. Its antigen target is currently unknown. No clone much larger than this one lies a single base away; base qualities are absent. The trim is 5 bases for V and 3 bases for J, with a gap of 16 bases between the germline ends. The CDR3 numbers 15 residues from cysteine through phenylalanine. The only DNA kept is the CDR3, 45 bases in frame from the first base. For CDR1 and CDR2, the germline V gene (reference sequence) lists SEHNR and FQNEAQ. Interpreted using the paper, the treatment or condition label stands for: live attenuated yellow fever vaccine strain. At every blood-draw timepoint, two biological replicates of bulk PBMCs were collected. A standard Ficoll-Paque protocol was used to isolate PBMCs from peripheral blood. TriZol was used to extract RNA from bulk PBMCs, from CD4 and CD8 fractions, and from dextramer-positive and dextramer-negative fractions.

The chain is made from TRBV7-9 and TRBJ1-1; the D segment could be TRBD1, given 5 matching bases. Sequenced here: PBMCs, sampled on the day of the yellow fever booster vaccination. The sequence derives from a man under 40 who received the YFV17D yellow fever vaccine. At the DNA level, the sequence is TGTGCCAGCAGCCTACGAGGACATGGGGACACTGAAGCTTTCTTT. It is translated as CASSLRGHGDTEAFF.